These 10 T cell receptor delta chains originate from one sample sequenced in a study of Vγ9Vδ2 T cells in congenital toxoplasmosis. A single-tube template-switch cDNA reaction was primed with TRGC- and TRDC-specific primers. Both the TRGC1 and TRGC2 constant genes were targeted by the TRGC primer. TCRdb reprocessed the reads through CATT. This sample has 900 or so delta-chain clones, with about 25% found just once. The sequenced sample consisted of gamma-delta T cells from blood. These receptors were obtained from a child under 10 years old born to a mother with Toxoplasma gondii infection during pregnancy, either congenitally infected or uninfected (not recorded which).

This clone was detected a few times. The protein in TCRdb stems from a much larger clone and differs at residue 3 from this DNA's translation, likely a read error; here the protein is translated from the DNA. The gene calls are TRDV2 and TRDJ1; 9 bases are shared with TRDD3. From germline, CDR1 is GEAIGNYY and CDR2 EKD. The CDR3 is made up of 17 amino acids. The CDR3 spells CARDTKPLGDNYNGLIF. CDR3 bases: TGTGCCCGTGACACCAAACCACTGGGGGACAATTATAATGGACTCATCTTT.

This clone qualifies as large. The chain recombines TRDV1 with TRDJ1, with 11 bases fitting TRDD3. The CDR3 sequence is 15 residues long. The trim removed 5 bases at V and 6 bases at J, leaving 8 bases unmatched. In germline, CDR1 is TSWWSYY, CDR2 QGS. The CDR3 DNA follows: TGTGCTCTTGGGAATTCCTACTGGGGGATAAATAAACTCATCTTT. Translation gives CALGNSYWGINKLIF.

On this clone itself: A far bigger clonotype differs at one base, so this is likely a read error. The same CDR3 arises from other DNA sequences in this sample as well. The V call is TRDV1, the J call TRDJ1; 9 bases match TRDD3. Germline assignment: CDR1 TSWWSYY and CDR2 QGS. With V trimmed by 2 bases and J by 0 bases, 7 bases remained unmatched. This CDR3 has 17 residues. The CDR3 bases are TGTGCTCTTGGGGAAGGATACTGGGGGACGTACACCGATAAACTCATCTTT. It yields the protein CALGEGYWGTYTDKLIF.

Concerning this clone: The TCRdb protein comes from a much larger clone and disagrees with this DNA's translation at residue 11, likely due to a read error; the protein given here is derived from the DNA. The J gene is TRDJ1, the V gene TRDV2; 11 nucleotides agree with TRDD3. TCRdb carries no J gene annotation; the J gene was assigned here by matching the DNA with germline. The germline CDR1 and CDR2 sequences are GEAIGNYY and EKD. The CDR3 runs to 18 residues. V was pared by 0 bases and J by 6 bases, with 14 bases of the junction left unmatched. CDR3 DNA sequence: TGTGCCTGTGACACCGTTGAACTGGGGGATATGCGACGAAATAAACTCATCTTT. Translating it yields CACDTVELGDMRRNKLIF.

Points on this clone: With a far larger clone one base away, a read error is the likely cause. The chain uses TRDV2 and TRDJ1; D call uncertain. The J gene, not given by TCRdb, was assigned here from a germline match of the nucleotide sequence. This CDR3 region has 15 residues. Germline CDR1 and CDR2: GEAIGNYY and EKD. The CDR3 reads CACDLVSPDTDKLIF. CDR3 bases: TGCGCCTGTGACCTTGTTTCTCCGGACACCGATAAACTCATCTTT.

In regard to this clone: A far bigger clonotype differs at one base, so this is likely a read error. The genes are TRDV2 and TRDJ1, with TRDD3 identical over 7 bases. The J gene, absent from TCRdb, was called here by matching the DNA to germline. This CDR3 is built from 15 residues. The germline V gene has CDR1 GEAIGNYY and CDR2 EKD. CDR3 in amino acids: CASDTVGGSSDKLIF. The CDR3 nucleotides read TGTGCCAGTGACACCGTCGGGGGATCTTCCGATAAACTCATCTTT.

As to this clone: A read error likely explains this, since a far larger clone differs by one base. This chain connects TRDV1 to TRDJ1; 10 bases line up with TRDD3. V shed 0 bases and J 2 bases; nucleotides not matched to a gene: 18. The CDR3 extends over 21 amino acids. Germline V CDR1 and CDR2: TSWWSYY, QGS. The CDR3 DNA reads as TGTGCTCTTGGGGAACTAGAAATGCGGGGGGATACGCGGCAATCAACCGATAAACTCATCTTT. This translates into CALGELEMRGDTRQSTDKLIF.

A note on this clone: This likely stems from a read error, as it lies one base from a far larger clone. This chain connects TRDV1 to TRDJ1; D may correspond to TRDD2 or TRDD3 (9 bases each). No J gene is reported in TCRdb; it was inferred here by comparing the DNA with germline. Germline V gene lookup returns CDR1 TSWWSYY and CDR2 QGS. Trimming left V 1 base short and J 1 base short, with 31 bases between. The CDR3 is 22 residues long. In DNA, the CDR3 is TGTGCTCTTGGGGAACAAAGGGGCCTTCCTACGTTCTCTGGGGGATTCACCGATAAACTCATCTTT. This sequence encodes CALGEQRGLPTFSGGFTDKLIF.

About this clone: This likely traces to a read error, being one base from a far larger clone. The chain couples TRDV1 to TRDJ1; D might be TRDD3 (6 bases). TCRdb records no J gene; here it was assigned by comparing the DNA to germline. CDR3 length: 17 residues. Germline loops: CDR1 TSWWSYY, CDR2 QGS. The CDR3 region has the DNA TGTGCTCTTGGTGAACTCCACTTCTGTGGGGGGTCCGTGGGACTCATCTTT. Translating it yields CALGELHFCGGSVGLIF.

This clone is large in the sample. J is TRDJ1 and V is TRDV2, with 9 bases matching TRDD3. There are 16 residues in the CDR3. V gave up 1 base and J gave up 3 bases; unmatched junction bases: 8. The germline V gene encodes CDR1 GEAIGNYY and CDR2 EKD. The DNA of the CDR3 is TGTGCCTGTGACACATTGGGGGATAAGTTTTCCGATAAACTCATCTTT. This gives the protein CACDTLGDKFSDKLIF.